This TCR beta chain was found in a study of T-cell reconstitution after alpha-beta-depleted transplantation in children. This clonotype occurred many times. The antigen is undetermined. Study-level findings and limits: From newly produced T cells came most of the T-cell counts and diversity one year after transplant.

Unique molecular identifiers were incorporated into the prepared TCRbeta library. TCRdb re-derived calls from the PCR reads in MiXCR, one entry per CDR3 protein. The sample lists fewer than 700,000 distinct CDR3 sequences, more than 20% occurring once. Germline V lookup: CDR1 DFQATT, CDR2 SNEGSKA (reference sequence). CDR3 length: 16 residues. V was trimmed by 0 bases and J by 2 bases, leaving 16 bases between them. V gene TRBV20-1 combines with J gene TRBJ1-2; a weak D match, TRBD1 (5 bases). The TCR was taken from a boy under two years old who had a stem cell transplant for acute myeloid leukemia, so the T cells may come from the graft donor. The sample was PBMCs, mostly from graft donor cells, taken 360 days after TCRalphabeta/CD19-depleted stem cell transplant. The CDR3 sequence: CSARDPRDSLNYGYTF. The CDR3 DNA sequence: TGCAGTGCTAGAGATCCTCGGGACTCTTTGAACTATGGCTACACCTTC.